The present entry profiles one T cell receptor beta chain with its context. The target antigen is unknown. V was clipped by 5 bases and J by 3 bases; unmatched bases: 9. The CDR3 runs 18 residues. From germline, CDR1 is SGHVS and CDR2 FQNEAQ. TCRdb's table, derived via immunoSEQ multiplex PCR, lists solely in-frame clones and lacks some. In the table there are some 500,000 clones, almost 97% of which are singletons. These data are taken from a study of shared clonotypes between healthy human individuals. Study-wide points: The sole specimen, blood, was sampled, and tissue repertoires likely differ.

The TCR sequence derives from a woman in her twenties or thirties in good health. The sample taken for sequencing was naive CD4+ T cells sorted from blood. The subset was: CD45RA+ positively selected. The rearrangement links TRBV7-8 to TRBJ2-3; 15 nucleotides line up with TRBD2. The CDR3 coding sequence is TGTGCCAGCAGCCTGGGACTAGCGGGAGGAGGGTTTACAGATACGCAGTATTTT. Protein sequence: CASSLGLAGGGFTDTQYF.